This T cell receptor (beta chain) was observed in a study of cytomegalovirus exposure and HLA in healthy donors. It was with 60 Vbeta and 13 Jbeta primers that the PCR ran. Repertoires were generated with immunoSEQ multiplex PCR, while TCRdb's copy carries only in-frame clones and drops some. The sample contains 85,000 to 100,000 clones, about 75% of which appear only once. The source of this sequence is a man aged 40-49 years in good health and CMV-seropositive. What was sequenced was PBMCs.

In DNA form, the CDR3 reads TGTGCCAGCAGAGACAGGCTCGGGGTATACAATGAGCAGTTCTTC. This sequence encodes CASRDRLGVYNEQFF. This chain connects TRBV2 to TRBJ2-1; D may be TRBD1 (6 bases). Trimming pared 6 bases from V and 4 bases from J, leaving 16 bases between. Germline CDR1 reads SNHLY; CDR2 reads FYNNEI. This CDR3 has 15 amino acids.